The 15 T cell receptor beta chains below were found in one sample sequenced in a study of T cells in Graves' hyperthyroidism and ophthalmopathy. What was amplified from RNA transcripts were TCR beta CDR3 regions. In the first-round RT-PCR of the TCR CDR3, the HTBI primer set was used. In TCRdb, the multiplex PCR reads were re-called with MiXCR into one record per CDR3 protein. The table has roughly 280,000 distinct CDR3 sequences, 20% to 25% seen once; the top ten hold about 60%. The sequenced material came from blood. Every receptor here comes from a man in his thirties or forties with Graves' ophthalmopathy.

This chain joins TRBV6-1 and TRBJ2-1; D gene ambiguous. With 6 bases removed from V and 9 bases from J, the gap between germline ends came to 15 bases. Germline V gives CDR1 MNHNS, CDR2 SASEGT. The CDR3 totals 13 residues. The CDR3 here is CASSSINPGEQFF. The CDR3 DNA reads as TGTGCCAGCAGCTCTATAAATCCTGGTGAGCAGTTCTTC.

The chain links TRBV5-1 to TRBJ2-3, with 8 bases that match TRBD2. V shed 3 bases and J 3 bases; nucleotides not matched to a gene: 9. Germline CDR1 is SGHRS and CDR2 is YFSETQ. This CDR3 is 16 amino acids long. CDR3 region: CASSSTSGRPTDTQYF. The CDR3 DNA reads as TGCGCCAGCAGCTCCACAAGCGGGAGACCTACAGATACGCAGTATTTT. Using reference TRBV5-1 and TRBJ2-3 for the parts outside the CDR3, the full variable domain is KAGVTQTPRYLIKTRGQQVTLSCSPISGHRSVSWYQQTPGQGLQFLFEYFSETQRNKGNFPGRFSGRQFSNSRSEMNVSTLELGDSALYLCASSSTSGRPTDTQYFGPGTRLTVL.

This chain links TRBV28 with TRBJ1-2; tentatively, D is TRBD1 (6 bases). V was clipped by 10 bases and J by 0 bases, with 24 bases between them. Germline V gives CDR1 MDHEN, CDR2 SYDVKM. CDR3 length: 17 residues. CDR3 nucleotide sequence: TGTGCCACCAGGGGCCACGACAGGCGGGAAGCTAACTATGGCTACACCTTC. The encoded protein is CATRGHDRREANYGYTF.

This clonotype came up many times. This chain connects TRBV12-3 or TRBV12-4 to TRBJ2-3, with 11 bases aligning to TRBD2. CDR3 length equals 15 residues. V dropped 1 base and J dropped 10; count of bases not matched to a gene: 7. DNA of the CDR3: TGTGCCAGCAGTTTAGACCTAGCGGGAGGTAGGCCGCAGTATTTT. The encoded protein is CASSLDLAGGRPQYF.

This clonotype was seen a single time. The chain has TRBV19 and TRBJ2-1, with 13 bases lining up with TRBD2. V lost 5 bases, J lost 1 base, and 5 bases stayed unmatched. This CDR3 is built from 17 residues. Per germline, CDR1 LNHDA and CDR2 SQIVND (reference sequence). DNA of the CDR3: TGTGCCAGTAGTTTAACTAGCGGGAGGGGATCCTACAATGAGCAGTTCTTC. Translated: CASSLTSGRGSYNEQFF. The full variable domain, rest sourced from reference TRBV19 and TRBJ2-1, is DGGITQSPKYLFRKEGQNVTLSCEQNLNHDAMYWYRQDPGQGLRLIYYSQIVNDFQKGDIAEGYSVSREKKESFPLTVTSAQKNPTAFYLCASSLTSGRGSYNEQFFGPGTRLTVL.

This clonotype was seen at least ten times. The DNA for the CDR3 is TGCGCCAGCAGCCAAGAGTGGGGGGGGGAGCTGTTTTTT. It translates to CASSQEWGGELFF. The gene calls are TRBV4-1 and TRBJ2-2; either TRBD1 or TRBD2 may fit D (5 bases each). Trimming cost V 0 bases and J 8 bases, with 7 bases left between them. Germline V lookup: CDR1 MGHRA, CDR2 YSYEKL. CDR3 length: 13 amino acids.

This clonotype was recorded many times. The chain employs TRBV3-1 and TRBJ1-1, with D unclear. The CDR3 spans 13 residues. Between the trimmed V and J ends, which lost 1 base and 10 bases, there was a span of 13 bases. In germline, CDR1 is LGHDT, CDR2 YNNKEL (reference sequence). In nucleotides, the CDR3 is TGTGCCAGCAGCCAAGCGGGTGGTATCGCAGCTTTCTTT. Encoded protein: CASSQAGGIAAFF.

The genes are TRBV11-3 and TRBJ2-7; D not resolved. V was shortened by 8 bases and J by 0 bases, with 20 bases between the two germline ends. There are 16 residues in the CDR3. Germline V gene data show CDR1 as SGHNT and CDR2 as YENEEA. CDR3 sequence: CASLNSLSESSYEQYF. In DNA, the CDR3 is TGTGCCAGCCTCAATAGTCTGAGCGAGAGCTCCTACGAGCAGTACTTC.

The chain is built from TRBV5-6 and TRBJ2-3; D unresolved. Germline lookup yields CDR1 SGHDT and CDR2 YYEEEE. Trimming took 4 bases from V and 3 from J, leaving 12 bases between them. CDR3 length: 14 amino acids. CDR3 in amino acids: CASSIGPTTDTQYF. CDR3 coding DNA: TGTGCCAGCAGCATCGGACCGACAACAGATACGCAGTATTTT.

This clonotype was detected many times. The chain is built from TRBV11-2 and TRBJ1-2; the D is unclear. Germline assignment: CDR1 SGHAT and CDR2 FQNNGV. The CDR3 totals 13 residues. V shed 7 bases and J shed 6 bases, with 15 bases lying between them. CDR3 sequence: CASTTATVNGYTF. In nucleotides, the CDR3 is TGTGCCAGCACCACCGCGACCGTTAATGGCTACACCTTC.

This clonotype was seen a handful of times. The rearrangement uses TRBV9 and TRBJ1-1; no clear D gene. CDR3 size: 15 residues. Trimming took 4 bases from V and 0 from J, leaving 13 bases between them. Germline-derived CDR1 and CDR2 are SGDLS and YYNGEE. Here the CDR3 reads CASSLNPGVNTEAFF. CDR3 DNA: TGTGCCAGCAGCTTGAATCCGGGAGTGAACACTGAAGCTTTCTTT.

This clonotype occurred a few times. The J gene is TRBJ2-7, the V gene TRBV10-3, with 9 positions matching TRBD1. Unmatched junction bases numbered 6, after V lost 4 bases and J lost 5 bases. The CDR3 extends over 14 amino acids. In germline, CDR1 is ENHRY, CDR2 SYGVKD. DNA of the CDR3: TGTGCCATCAGTGGTAGGGACAGGGCCAACGAGCAGTACTTC. Translated, it gives CAISGRDRANEQYF.

V is TRBV7-6 and J is TRBJ2-3, with unresolved D. V lost 5 bases, J lost 2 bases, and 8 bases lay in between. The CDR3 loop spans 13 amino acids. CDR1 and CDR2 (germline): SGHVS, FNYEAQ. The CDR3 sequence: CASSAPSTDTQYF. CDR3 nucleotide sequence: TGTGCCAGCAGCGCACCGTCCACAGATACGCAGTATTTT.

The rearrangement links TRBV7-9 to TRBJ2-5; the match to TRBD1 covers 7 bases. CDR3 size: 14 residues. V trimming: 5 bases; J trimming: 1 base; junction bases outside the gene matches: 4. Germline CDR1 and CDR2: SEHNR and FQNEAQ (reference sequence). The CDR3 bases are TGTGCCAGCAGCGGGACAGACCTCCAAGAGACCCAGTACTTC. This codes for CASSGTDLQETQYF.

In its sample, this clonotype was seen a few times. The chain joins TRBV12-3 or TRBV12-4 to TRBJ2-5; 8 nucleotides line up with TRBD2. This CDR3 is built from 17 residues. Trimming cost V 5 bases and J 3 bases; bases outside gene matches: 14. CDR3 sequence: CASSTSLFTSGKETQYF. CDR3 nucleotides: TGTGCCAGCAGTACATCCCTCTTTACTAGCGGAAAAGAGACCCAGTACTTC.